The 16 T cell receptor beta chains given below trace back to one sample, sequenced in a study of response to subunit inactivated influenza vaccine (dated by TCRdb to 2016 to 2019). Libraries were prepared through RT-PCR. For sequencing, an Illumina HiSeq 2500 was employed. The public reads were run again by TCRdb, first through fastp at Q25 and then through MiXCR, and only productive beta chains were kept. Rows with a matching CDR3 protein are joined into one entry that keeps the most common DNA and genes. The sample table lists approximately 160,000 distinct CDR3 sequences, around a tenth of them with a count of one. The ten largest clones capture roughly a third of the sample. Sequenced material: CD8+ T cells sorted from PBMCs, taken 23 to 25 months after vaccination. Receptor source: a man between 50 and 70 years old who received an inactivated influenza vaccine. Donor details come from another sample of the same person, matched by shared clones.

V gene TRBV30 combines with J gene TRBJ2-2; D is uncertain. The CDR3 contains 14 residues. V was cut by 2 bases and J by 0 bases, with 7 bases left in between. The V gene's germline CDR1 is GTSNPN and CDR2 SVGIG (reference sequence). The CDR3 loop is CAWSYGPNTGELFF. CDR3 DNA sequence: TGTGCCTGGAGTTACGGCCCGAACACCGGGGAGCTGTTTTTT.

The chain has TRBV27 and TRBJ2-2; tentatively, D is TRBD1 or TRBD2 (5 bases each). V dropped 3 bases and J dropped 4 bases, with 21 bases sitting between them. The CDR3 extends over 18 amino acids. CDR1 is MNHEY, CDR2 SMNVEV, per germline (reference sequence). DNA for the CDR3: TGTGCCAGCAGTTTGCCTCCTTCCACGGGGCTTGGCACCGGGGAGCTGTTTTTT. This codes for CASSLPPSTGLGTGELFF.

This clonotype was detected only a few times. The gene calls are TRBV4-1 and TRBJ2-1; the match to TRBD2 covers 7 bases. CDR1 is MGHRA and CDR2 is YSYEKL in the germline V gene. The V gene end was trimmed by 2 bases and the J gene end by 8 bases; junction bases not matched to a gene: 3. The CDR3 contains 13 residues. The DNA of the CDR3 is TGCGCCAGCAGCCAATGGGGGGGGTATGAGCAGTTCTTC. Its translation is CASSQWGGYEQFF.

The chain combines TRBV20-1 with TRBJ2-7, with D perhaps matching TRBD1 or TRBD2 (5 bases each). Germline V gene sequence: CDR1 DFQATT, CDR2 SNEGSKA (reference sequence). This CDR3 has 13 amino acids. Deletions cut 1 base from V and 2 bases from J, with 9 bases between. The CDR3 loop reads CSARGRGAYEQYF. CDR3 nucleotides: TGCAGTGCTAGAGGAAGAGGGGCCTACGAGCAGTACTTC.

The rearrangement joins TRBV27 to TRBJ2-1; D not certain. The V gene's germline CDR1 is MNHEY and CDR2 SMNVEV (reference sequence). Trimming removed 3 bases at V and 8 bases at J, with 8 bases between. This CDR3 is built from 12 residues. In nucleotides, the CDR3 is TGTGCCAGCAGTTTGATCGGCGATGAGCAGTTCTTC. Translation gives CASSLIGDEQFF.

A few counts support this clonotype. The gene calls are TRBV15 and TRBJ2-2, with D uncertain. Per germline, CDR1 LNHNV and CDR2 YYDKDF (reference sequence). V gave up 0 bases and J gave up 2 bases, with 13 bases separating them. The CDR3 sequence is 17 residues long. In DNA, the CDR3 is TGTGCCACCAGCAGAGATCCCCAGATAATAAACACCGGGGAGCTGTTTTTT. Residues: CATSRDPQIINTGELFF. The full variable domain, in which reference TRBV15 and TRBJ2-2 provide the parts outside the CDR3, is DAMVIQNPRYQVTQFGKPVTLSCSQTLNHNVMYWYQQKSSQAPKLLFHYYDKDFNNEADTPDNFQSRRPNTSFCFLDIRSPGLGDTAMYLCATSRDPQIINTGELFFGEGSRLTVL.

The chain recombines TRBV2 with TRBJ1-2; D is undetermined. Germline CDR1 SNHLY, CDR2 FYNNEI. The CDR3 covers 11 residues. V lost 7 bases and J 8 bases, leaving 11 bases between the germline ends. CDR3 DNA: TGTGCCAGCATAGAGGGTCGGGGCTACACCTTC. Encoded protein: CASIEGRGYTF.

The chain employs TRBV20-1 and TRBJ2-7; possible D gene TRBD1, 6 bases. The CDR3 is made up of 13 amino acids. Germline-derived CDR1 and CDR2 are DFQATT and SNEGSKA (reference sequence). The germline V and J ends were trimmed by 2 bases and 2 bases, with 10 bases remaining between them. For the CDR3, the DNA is TGCAGTGCTAGACCCAGGGGCGCCTACGAGCAGTACTTC. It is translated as CSARPRGAYEQYF.

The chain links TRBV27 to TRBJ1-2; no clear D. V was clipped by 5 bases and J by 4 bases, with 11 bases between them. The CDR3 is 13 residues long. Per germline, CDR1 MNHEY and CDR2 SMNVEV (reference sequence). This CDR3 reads CASSDLTTYGYTF. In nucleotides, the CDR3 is TGTGCCAGCAGTGATCTGACAACCTATGGCTACACCTTC.

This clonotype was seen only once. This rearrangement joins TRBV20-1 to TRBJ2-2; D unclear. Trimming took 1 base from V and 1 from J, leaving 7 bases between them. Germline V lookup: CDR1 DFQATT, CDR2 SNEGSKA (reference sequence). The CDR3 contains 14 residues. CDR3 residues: CSARVWENTGELFF. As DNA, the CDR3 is TGCAGTGCTAGAGTGTGGGAGAACACCGGGGAGCTGTTTTTT.

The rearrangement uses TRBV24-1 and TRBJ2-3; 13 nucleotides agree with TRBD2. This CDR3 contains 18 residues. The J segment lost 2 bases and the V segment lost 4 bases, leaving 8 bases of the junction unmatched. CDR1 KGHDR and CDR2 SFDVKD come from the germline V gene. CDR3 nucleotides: TGTGCCACCAGTGACATCGGGACTAGCGGGGCCTTCACAGATACGCAGTATTTT. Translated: CATSDIGTSGAFTDTQYF.

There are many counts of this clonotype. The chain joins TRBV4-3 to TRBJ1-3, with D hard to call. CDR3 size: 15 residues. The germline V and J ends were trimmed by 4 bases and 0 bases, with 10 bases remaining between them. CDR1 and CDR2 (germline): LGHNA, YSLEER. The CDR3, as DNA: TGCGCCAGCAGCCTCACCAGAGACTCTGGAAACACCATATATTTT. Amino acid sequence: CASSLTRDSGNTIYF.

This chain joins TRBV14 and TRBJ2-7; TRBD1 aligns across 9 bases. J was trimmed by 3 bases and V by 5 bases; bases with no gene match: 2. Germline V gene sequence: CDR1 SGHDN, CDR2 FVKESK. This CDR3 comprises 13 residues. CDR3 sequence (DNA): TGTGCCAGCAGCGCGACAGGGGGCTACGAGCAGTACTTC. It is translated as CASSATGGYEQYF.

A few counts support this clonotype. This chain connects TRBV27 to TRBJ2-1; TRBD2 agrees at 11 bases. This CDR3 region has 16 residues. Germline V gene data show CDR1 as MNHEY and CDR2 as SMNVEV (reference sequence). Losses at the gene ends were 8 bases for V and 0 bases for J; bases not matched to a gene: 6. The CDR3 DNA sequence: TGTGCCAGCCTGGTTACTAGCGGGGGCTCCTACAATGAGCAGTTCTTC. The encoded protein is CASLVTSGGSYNEQFF.

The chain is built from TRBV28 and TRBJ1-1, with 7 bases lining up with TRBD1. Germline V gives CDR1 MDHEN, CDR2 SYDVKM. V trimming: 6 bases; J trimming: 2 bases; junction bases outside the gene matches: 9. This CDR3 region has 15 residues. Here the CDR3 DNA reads TGTGCCAGCAGCCTTCTCGACAGGGCAAACACTGAAGCTTTCTTT. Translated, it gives CASSLLDRANTEAFF. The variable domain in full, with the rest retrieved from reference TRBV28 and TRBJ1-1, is DVKVTQSSRYLVKRTGEKVFLECVQDMDHENMFWYRQDPGLGLRLIYFSYDVKMKEKGDIPEGYSVSREKKERFSLILESASTNQTSMYLCASSLLDRANTEAFFGQGTRLTVV.

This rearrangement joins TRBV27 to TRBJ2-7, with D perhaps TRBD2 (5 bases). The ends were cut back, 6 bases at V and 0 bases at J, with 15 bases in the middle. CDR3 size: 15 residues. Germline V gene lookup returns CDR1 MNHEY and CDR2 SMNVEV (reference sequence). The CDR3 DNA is TGTGCCAGCAGCCCTGGACTGCCAAGCTCCTACGAGCAGTACTTC. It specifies CASSPGLPSSYEQYF.